This TCR beta chain was documented in a study of T cells in Graves' hyperthyroidism and ophthalmopathy. For the study at large: Peripheral blood samples were taken at initial diagnosis, prior to any treatment. Study-level results: Progression to ophthalmopathy was predicted a median of about six months early.

Uncontrolled infection, other autoimmune disease, pregnancy or lactation excluded patients. Fresh peripheral blood, around 10 ml of it, supplied the PBMCs. Concerning this clonotype: Its specificity is unknown.

Unmatched junction bases numbered 8, after V lost 6 bases and J lost 5 bases. The length of the CDR3 is 15 residues. TCR beta CDR3 region amplification was performed from RNA transcripts. First-round RT-PCR with HTBI primers amplified the TCR CDR3 region. TCRdb reprocessed the multiplex PCR reads via MiXCR and lists one record per CDR3 protein. The sample yields under 350,000 distinct CDR3 sequences, around 23% seen once. The chain carries TRBV12-3 or TRBV12-4 and TRBJ1-5; 9 positions agree with TRBD1. This receptor was identified in a woman between 45 and 60 years old with Graves' hyperthyroidism. The sample was blood. The DNA for the CDR3 is TGTGCCAGCAGGGCGGGACAGGGAGTGGATCAGCCCCAGCATTTT. Translating gives CASRAGQGVDQPQHF.